These 25 T cell receptor beta chains share one sample of origin, sequenced in a study of technical replicates of blood from a handful of donors. Measured with immunoSEQ multiplex PCR; TCRdb has only the in-frame clones, and not every one. The profile shows 60,000 to 90,000 clones, 92% of them singletons. Material: T cells isolated from PBMCs. Every receptor here comes from a human donor in good health.

CDR3 coding DNA: TGTGCCAGCAGCTTAGTAGACCCCCGGGGGCAGTTCTTC. Translating gives CASSLVDPRGQFF. This chain connects TRBV7-2 to TRBJ2-1; tentatively, D is TRBD2 (5 bases). Between the trimmed V and J ends, which lost 1 base and 12 bases, there was a span of 13 bases. This CDR3 has 13 amino acids. Germline V gene data show CDR1 as SGHTA and CDR2 as FQGNSA.

V gene TRBV5-8 combines with J gene TRBJ1-3, with D perhaps TRBD1 (6 bases). Trimming stripped 4 bases from V and 4 bases from J, with 18 bases between. In germline, CDR1 is SGHTS, CDR2 YDEGEE. This CDR3 has 16 amino acids. The CDR3 DNA reads as TGTGCCAGCAGCCCGGAAGGGACACCTTTGGGAAACACCATATATTTT. Translating it yields CASSPEGTPLGNTIYF.

The chain couples TRBV29-1 to TRBJ1-4; 7 bases agree with TRBD1. The CDR3 has 13 amino acids. CDR1 is SQVTM and CDR2 is ANQGSEA in the germline V gene. Trimming cost V 7 bases and J 4 bases; bases outside gene matches: 6. The CDR3 region is CSAASGGNEKLFF. CDR3 nucleotide sequence: TGCAGCGCCGCCTCAGGGGGTAATGAAAAACTGTTTTTT.

The chain has TRBV4-1 and TRBJ2-3; 9 positions match TRBD2. Germline CDR1 reads MGHRA; CDR2 reads YSYEKL. The junction had 23 bases not matched to a gene; V was cut back by 1 base and J by 3 bases. CDR3 length: 22 amino acids. The CDR3 nucleotides read TGCGCCAGCAGCCAAGTTAGGGGGGGGCTAGCGGGATTAACGGGATTAACAGATACGCAGTATTTT. This translates into CASSQVRGGLAGLTGLTDTQYF.

The chain combines TRBV29-1 with TRBJ1-2, with D unresolved. Per germline, CDR1 SQVTM and CDR2 ANQGSEA. The V and J ends lost 3 bases and 3 bases respectively, with 11 bases between them. This CDR3 has 13 residues. The CDR3: CSVEGRAHYGYTF. CDR3 in DNA: TGCAGCGTTGAGGGGAGGGCGCACTATGGCTACACCTTC.

V gene TRBV6-5 combines with J gene TRBJ1-3; D is unclear. The V and J ends lost 8 bases and 1 base respectively, with 9 bases between them. Germline CDR1 is MNHEY and CDR2 is SVGAGI. The length of the CDR3 is 13 residues. The CDR3 DNA sequence: TGTGCCAGCCGGGAGCCTTCTGGAAACACCATATATTTT. This encodes CASREPSGNTIYF.

The chain carries TRBV4-3 and TRBJ2-3; TRBD2 matches 13 bases. V was clipped by 4 bases and J by 4 bases; unmatched bases: 8. This CDR3 has 17 amino acids. Germline V gene sequence: CDR1 LGHNA, CDR2 YSLEER. DNA for the CDR3: TGCGCCAGCAGCCCCACCCGACTAGCGGGAGGCCCAGATACGCAGTATTTT. It translates to CASSPTRLAGGPDTQYF.

The chain couples TRBV6-4 to TRBJ1-2; 10 bases match TRBD1. Germline assignment: CDR1 MRHNA and CDR2 SNTAGT. The CDR3 contains 14 residues. With 3 bases clipped from V and 6 bases from J, the junction kept 4 bases outside the gene matches. The CDR3: CASSEPGQGNGYTF. The CDR3 DNA reads as TGTGCCAGCAGTGAGCCGGGACAGGGGAATGGCTACACCTTC.

The chain has TRBV18 and TRBJ2-7, with TRBD1 matching 9 bases. The V and J ends lost 2 bases and 3 bases, in that order; junction bases with no gene match: 2. The CDR3 loop spans 14 amino acids. Per the germline V gene, CDR1 is KGHSH and CDR2 is LQKENI. As DNA, the CDR3 is TGTGCCAGCTCACCATCGGGACAGGGCTACGAGCAGTACTTC. Its translation is CASSPSGQGYEQYF.

The chain links TRBV19 to TRBJ1-1, with D tentatively TRBD1 (6 bases). Per the germline V gene, CDR1 is LNHDA and CDR2 is SQIVND (reference sequence). The V end lost 6 bases, the J end lost 6 bases, and 17 bases lay between the germline ends. The CDR3 is 14 amino acids. CDR3 coding DNA: TGTGCCAGTAGAAACCAGGGTGGGGGCCCTGAAGCTTTCTTT. This encodes CASRNQGGGPEAFF.

The chain uses TRBV6-1 and TRBJ2-1; 9 positions match TRBD2. V was pared by 1 base and J by 7 bases, with 8 bases of the junction left unmatched. Germline V lookup: CDR1 MNHNS, CDR2 SASEGT. The CDR3 covers 16 residues. The CDR3 protein is CASSEVVVAGENEQFF. The CDR3 region has the DNA TGTGCCAGCAGTGAAGTTGTGGTAGCGGGAGAAAATGAGCAGTTCTTC.

The chain employs TRBV4-3 and TRBJ2-1; 8 positions match TRBD1. The germline gives CDR1 LGHNA, CDR2 YSLEER. This CDR3 is 16 amino acids long. The trim removed 0 bases at V and 7 bases at J, leaving 8 bases unmatched. The DNA of the CDR3 is TGCGCCAGCAGCCAAGACACTACAGGGGGTCGGAATGAGCAGTTCTTC. Translation: CASSQDTTGGRNEQFF.

This chain connects TRBV5-4 to TRBJ2-6; TRBD2 agrees at 9 bases. Per the germline V gene, CDR1 is SGHNT and CDR2 is YYREEE (reference sequence). The CDR3 loop spans 19 amino acids. Trimming took 0 bases from V and 2 from J; bases not matched to a gene: 9. CDR3 protein: CASSLGGGTSITGANVLTF. CDR3 DNA: TGTGCCAGCAGCTTGGGGGGCGGGACTAGCATAACTGGGGCCAACGTCCTGACTTTC.

The chain combines TRBV6-1 with TRBJ1-5, with D perhaps TRBD1 (6 bases). From germline, CDR1 is MNHNS and CDR2 SASEGT. CDR3 size: 15 residues. Trimming pared 4 bases from V and 2 bases from J, leaving 12 bases between. CDR3 region: CASSVLTGGNQPQHF. The DNA of the CDR3 is TGTGCCAGCAGTGTATTGACAGGTGGCAATCAGCCCCAGCATTTT.

The chain has TRBV12-5 and TRBJ2-7, with a weak D call TRBD1 (5 bases). CDR3 length equals 14 residues. Germline values: CDR1 LGHNT, CDR2 FRNRAP. Trimming left V 2 bases short and J 2 bases short, with 10 bases between. CDR3 sequence (DNA): TGTGCTAGTGGTTTGCTGGGGCCCACCTACGAGCAGTACTTC. Translated, it gives CASGLLGPTYEQYF.

This chain links TRBV6-6 with TRBJ1-5, with 10 nucleotides matching TRBD1. V dropped 6 bases and J dropped 3; count of bases not matched to a gene: 5. Looked up from germline, CDR1 is MNHNY and CDR2 is SVGAGI (reference sequence). The CDR3 covers 15 residues. CDR3 loop: CASSRDRGHNQPQHF. The CDR3 DNA follows: TGTGCCAGCAGCCGGGACAGGGGACACAATCAGCCCCAGCATTTT.

CDR3 bases: TGTGCCAGCAGTGAGTTCGGGGATTTAGGGCAGTTCTTC. This translates into CASSEFGDLGQFF. The V call is TRBV6-1, the J call TRBJ2-1; D perhaps matches TRBD2 (5 bases). V lost 3 bases, J lost 12 bases, and 15 bases lay in between. This CDR3 spans 13 amino acids. CDR1 and CDR2 from the germline V gene are MNHNS and SASEGT.

The chain recombines TRBV15 with TRBJ1-1; possible D gene TRBD1, 5 bases. There are 17 residues in the CDR3. Trimming cost V 0 bases and J 0 bases, with 14 bases left between them. Germline V lookup: CDR1 LNHNV, CDR2 YYDKDF (reference sequence). Here the CDR3 DNA reads TGTGCCACCAGCAGAGAAAAGGGGCAGCCGATGAACACTGAAGCTTTCTTT. Translating it yields CATSREKGQPMNTEAFF.

The CDR3 loop is CASSSGGEQYF. The CDR3 DNA is TGTGCCAGCAGCTCCGGAGGCGAGCAGTACTTC. The J gene is TRBJ2-7, the V gene TRBV5-8, with D possibly TRBD2 on 5 matching bases. Per the germline V gene, CDR1 is SGHTS and CDR2 is YDEGEE. Trimming left V 3 bases short and J 6 bases short, with 7 bases between. The CDR3 is 11 amino acids. Full variable domain (outside the CDR3, taken from reference TRBV5-8 and TRBJ2-7): EAGVTQSPTHLIKTRGQQATLRCSPISGHTSVYWYQQALGLGLQFLLWYDEGEERNRGNFPPRFSGRQFPNYSSELNVNALELEDSALYLCASSSGGEQYFGPGTRLTVT.

This clone was detected only a few times. The CDR3 reads CAWSLSNTEAFF. The DNA for the CDR3 is TGTGCCTGGAGCCTTTCTAACACTGAAGCTTTCTTT. The chain employs TRBV30 and TRBJ1-1; D unclear. V gave up 3 bases and J gave up 2 bases, with 7 bases separating them. From germline, CDR1 is GTSNPN and CDR2 SVGIG (reference sequence). The CDR3 length is 12 residues.

V is TRBV4-1 and J is TRBJ1-5; D may be TRBD1 (6 bases). The germline V gene encodes CDR1 MGHRA and CDR2 YSYEKL. Trimming stripped 1 base from V and 5 bases from J, with 12 bases between. The CDR3 consists of 15 residues. The CDR3 coding sequence is TGCGCCAGCAGCCAAGGAATCCCAGGGGATCAGCCCCAGCATTTT. Residues: CASSQGIPGDQPQHF.

The chain is built from TRBV7-6 and TRBJ2-3, with D hard to call. CDR3 size: 15 residues. Trimming pared 5 bases from V and 2 bases from J, leaving 14 bases between. Germline loops: CDR1 SGHVS, CDR2 FNYEAQ. Here the CDR3 reads CASSQTQYSTDTQYF. CDR3 coding DNA: TGTGCCAGCAGCCAGACACAATATTCCACAGATACGCAGTATTTT.

CDR3 nucleotide sequence: TGTGCCAGCAGTGATGACAGGGGGCAAAAGAATGGCTACACCTTC. It specifies CASSDDRGQKNGYTF. The gene calls are TRBV28 and TRBJ1-2, with TRBD1 matching over 10 bases. After removal of 5 bases from V and 6 bases from J, the junction contained 9 bases not matched to a gene. From germline, CDR1 is MDHEN and CDR2 SYDVKM. The CDR3 is 15 residues long.

The chain recombines TRBV5-6 with TRBJ2-1, with TRBD2 matching over 11 bases. Germline loops: CDR1 SGHDT, CDR2 YYEEEE. This CDR3 spans 16 amino acids. The trim removed 4 bases at V and 0 bases at J, leaving 3 bases unmatched. DNA of the CDR3: TGTGCCAGCAGCCTTGGGACTAGCGGCTCCTACAATGAGCAGTTCTTC. As protein: CASSLGTSGSYNEQFF. Drawing the rest from reference TRBV5-6 and TRBJ2-1, the complete variable domain is DAGVTQSPTHLIKTRGQQVTLRCSPKSGHDTVSWYQQALGQGPQFIFQYYEEEERQRGNFPDRFSGHQFPNYSSELNVNALLLGDSALYLCASSLGTSGSYNEQFFGPGTRLTVL.

The chain couples TRBV5-4 to TRBJ2-5, with 15 bases that match TRBD2. Trimming took 0 bases from V and 1 from J; bases not matched to a gene: 10. Germline lookup yields CDR1 SGHNT and CDR2 YYREEE (reference sequence). The CDR3 is 20 amino acids. This CDR3 is CASSLGLRTSGRGGQETQYF. The CDR3 DNA reads as TGTGCCAGCAGCTTGGGGCTCAGGACTAGCGGGAGGGGGGGCCAAGAGACCCAGTACTTC.